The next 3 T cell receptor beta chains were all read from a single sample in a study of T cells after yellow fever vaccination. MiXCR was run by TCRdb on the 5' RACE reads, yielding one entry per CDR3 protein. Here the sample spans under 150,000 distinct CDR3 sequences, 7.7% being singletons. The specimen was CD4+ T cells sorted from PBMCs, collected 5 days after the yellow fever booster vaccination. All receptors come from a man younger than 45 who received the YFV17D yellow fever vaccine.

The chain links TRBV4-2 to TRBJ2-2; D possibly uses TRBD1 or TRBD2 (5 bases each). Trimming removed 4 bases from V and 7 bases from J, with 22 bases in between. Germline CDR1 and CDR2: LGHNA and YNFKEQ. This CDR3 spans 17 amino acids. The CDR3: CASSPDVGRRYGGELFF. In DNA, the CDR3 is TGTGCCAGCAGCCCGGATGTGGGACGGCGGTATGGCGGGGAGCTGTTTTTT.

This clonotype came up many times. The CDR3 is CSARVAGGPYEQYF. The CDR3 nucleotides are TGCAGTGCTAGAGTAGCGGGAGGGCCCTACGAGCAGTACTTC. This chain joins TRBV20-1 and TRBJ2-7; 11 bases agree with TRBD2. Germline V gives CDR1 DFQATT, CDR2 SNEGSKA (reference sequence). The CDR3 covers 14 residues. V lost 1 base and J lost 2; bases outside the gene matches: 1.

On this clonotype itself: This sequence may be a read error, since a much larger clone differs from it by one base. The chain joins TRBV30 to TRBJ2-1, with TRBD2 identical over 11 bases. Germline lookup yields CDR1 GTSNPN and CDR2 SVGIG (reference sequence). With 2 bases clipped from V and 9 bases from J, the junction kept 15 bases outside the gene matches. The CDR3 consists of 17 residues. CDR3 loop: CAWSPWTSGPRRGEQFF. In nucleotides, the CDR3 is TGTGCCTGGAGTCCCTGGACTAGCGGGCCCCGTCGGGGTGAGCAGTTCTTC. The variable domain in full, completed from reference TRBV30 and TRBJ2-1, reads SQTIHQWPATLVQPVGSPLSLECTVEGTSNPNLYWYRQAAGRGLQLLFYSVGIGQISSEVPQNLSASRPQDRQFILSSKKLLLSDSGFYLCAWSPWTSGPRRGEQFFGPGTRLTVL.